These T cell receptor beta chains were read from a single sample in a study of response to subunit inactivated influenza vaccine. TCRdb reprocessed the RT-PCR reads with MiXCR, giving one entry per CDR3 protein. Among fewer than 400,000 distinct CDR3 sequences listed, 20% to 25% were seen once. Material: PBMCs from blood, obtained about 20 months after vaccination. Receptors were obtained from a man in his fifties or sixties who received an inactivated influenza vaccine. Both conserved end residues are part of each CDR3. Fields, in order: J gene, V gene, D gene, clone size, CDR3 protein, CDR3 DNA. A D gene is named only where the DNA matches it firmly. Size tells how often a clone was seen (once, few, many) or the class of an expanded clone, and some rows leave it out.

TRBJ1-6 TRBV7-2 - few CASSLGTSGGADSPLHF TGTGCCAGCAGCTTAGGGACAAGTGGTGGGGCAGATTCACCCCTCCACTTT
TRBJ1-1 TRBV20-1 - - CSARDRMGVNTEAFF TGCAGTGCTAGAGATCGTATGGGGGTAAACACTGAAGCTTTCTTT
TRBJ1-5 TRBV10-3 - few CAISESVHNSNQPQHF TGTGCCATCAGTGAGTCGGTCCATAATAGCAATCAGCCCCAGCATTTT
TRBJ1-6 TRBV7-9 - - CASSRDTSPLHF TGTGCCAGCAGCCGCGACACTTCACCCCTCCACTTT
TRBJ1-3 TRBV4-2 - many CASSQGFEGNTIYF TGTGCCAGCAGCCAAGGGTTTGAGGGGAACACCATATATTTT
TRBJ2-2 TRBV10-3 - - CAIMSAEGLSDTGELFF TGTGCCATCATGAGTGCGGAGGGGCTAAGCGACACCGGGGAGCTGTTTTTT
TRBJ1-1 TRBV3-1 - few CATGGGLNTEAFF TGTGCCACAGGAGGGGGGCTCAACACTGAAGCTTTCTTT
TRBJ2-1 TRBV12-3/TRBV12-4 - - CASSLTRQERNEQFF TGTGCCAGCAGTTTGACGCGACAGGAGAGAAATGAGCAGTTCTTC
TRBJ2-4 TRBV15 - - CATSRDRGVEGSQNIQYF TGTGCCACCAGCAGAGATCGTGGAGTGGAGGGATCCCAAAACATTCAGTACTTC
TRBJ1-2 TRBV10-3 - - CAISESVAGDGYTF TGTGCCATCAGTGAGTCAGTGGCAGGGGATGGCTACACCTTC
TRBJ1-6 TRBV28 TRBD1 few CASSLGTVRSNSPLHF TGTGCCAGCAGTTTAGGGACAGTTCGATCTAATTCACCCCTCCACTTT
TRBJ2-2 TRBV5-1 - few CASTHPENTGELFF TGCGCCAGCACCCACCCCGAGAACACCGGGGAGCTGTTTTTT
TRBJ1-1 TRBV12-3/TRBV12-4 TRBD1 few CASSGGQGLTEAFF TGTGCCAGCAGCGGGGGACAGGGGCTCACTGAAGCTTTCTTT
TRBJ1-2 TRBV14 - many CASRNTKSRYGYTF TGTGCCAGCAGAAACACAAAGTCGCGCTATGGCTACACCTTC
TRBJ2-5 TRBV12-3/TRBV12-4 TRBD2 - CASGLAGSQETQYF TGTGCCAGCGGCCTAGCGGGGTCACAAGAGACCCAGTACTTC
TRBJ2-3 TRBV7-6 - few CASSFAIREDTQYF TGTGCCAGCAGCTTTGCAATACGGGAAGATACGCAGTATTTT
TRBJ2-3 TRBV20-1 - - CSTGTYPTDTQYF TGCAGCACCGGGACTTACCCCACAGATACGCAGTATTTT
TRBJ2-2 TRBV9 - - CASSVEAGGRVLFF TGTGCCAGCAGCGTAGAAGCTGGGGGCCGCGTCCTGTTTTTT
TRBJ2-3 TRBV29-1 - - CSVDQRVGTDTQYF TGCAGCGTTGACCAGCGGGTGGGCACAGATACGCAGTATTTT
TRBJ2-7 TRBV29-1 - few CSVEAGVSYEQYF TGCAGCGTTGAGGCCGGGGTTTCCTACGAGCAGTACTTC
TRBJ2-3 TRBV4-1 - few CASSQEDETDTQYF TGCGCCAGCAGCCAAGAGGATGAGACAGATACGCAGTATTTT
TRBJ2-1 TRBV7-8 - few CASSIRVPSLYNEQFF TGTGCCAGCAGCATCAGGGTTCCTTCTCTCTACAATGAGCAGTTCTTC
TRBJ2-2 TRBV28 - few CASSFLKGLTGELFF TGTGCCAGCAGTTTTCTAAAGGGGCTTACCGGGGAGCTGTTTTTT
TRBJ1-1 TRBV5-1 - - CASTLRGFSEAFF TGCGCCAGCACCCTGCGGGGTTTTTCTGAAGCTTTCTTT
TRBJ2-3 TRBV5-1 TRBD2 - CASSPERGADTQYF TGCGCCAGCAGCCCTGAGCGGGGGGCAGATACGCAGTATTTT
TRBJ1-5 TRBV20-1 TRBD1 - CSAPDGGTAYSNQPQHF TGCAGTGCCCCCGATGGGGGGACAGCTTATAGCAATCAGCCCCAGCATTTT
TRBJ2-7 TRBV29-1 - - CSVTDSGLLYEQYF TGCAGCGTCACCGACAGCGGGTTACTTTACGAGCAGTACTTC
TRBJ2-7 TRBV5-1 TRBD1 - CASSQRTGGYEQYF TGCGCCAGCAGCCAAAGGACAGGGGGCTACGAGCAGTACTTC
TRBJ2-7 TRBV6-6 - few CASSSHRYAEQYF TGTGCCAGCAGTTCCCACAGATATGCCGAGCAGTACTTC
TRBJ1-3 TRBV3-1 - few CASSQDRREGNTIYF TGTGCCAGCAGCCAAGATCGGAGGGAAGGAAACACCATATATTTT
TRBJ2-7 TRBV7-9 - - CASSLWPDRYEQYF TGTGCCAGCAGCTTATGGCCAGATCGCTACGAGCAGTACTTC
TRBJ1-2 TRBV20-1 - - CSAKGVDGYTF TGCAGTGCGAAGGGAGTAGATGGCTACACCTTC
TRBJ1-5 TRBV7-2 TRBD1 many CASSPTGTANNQPQHF TGTGCCAGCAGCCCCACCGGGACAGCCAACAATCAGCCCCAGCATTTT
TRBJ1-4 TRBV9 TRBD1 - CASSSLTGHNEKLFF TGTGCCAGCAGCTCATTGACAGGGCACAATGAAAAACTGTTTTTT
TRBJ1-1 TRBV30 TRBD1 few CAWRQQGYTEAFF TGTGCCTGGAGACAACAGGGGTACACTGAAGCTTTCTTT
TRBJ2-6 TRBV4-3 TRBD1 few CASSQTGVGANVLTF TGCGCCAGCAGCCAGACAGGGGTGGGGGCCAACGTCCTGACTTTC
TRBJ1-1 TRBV4-3 - few CASSQGVWAENTEAFF TGCGCCAGCAGCCAAGGAGTCTGGGCGGAGAACACTGAAGCTTTCTTT
TRBJ2-7 TRBV20-1 - - CSAKPGNYEQYF TGCAGTGCCAAACCCGGAAACTACGAGCAGTACTTC
TRBJ2-6 TRBV7-6 TRBD1 - CASSTTGAGANVLTF TGTGCCAGCAGCACCACAGGGGCTGGGGCCAACGTCCTGACTTTC
TRBJ1-1 TRBV4-1 TRBD1 few CASSHPPGGTEAFF TGCGCCAGCAGCCACCCCCCAGGGGGCACTGAAGCTTTCTTT
TRBJ2-2 TRBV30 - - CAWRWSRDRELFF TGTGCCTGGAGGTGGTCGAGGGATCGGGAGCTGTTTTTT
TRBJ1-2 TRBV7-8 - few CASSPGLVYGYTF TGTGCCAGCAGCCCCGGACTGGTCTATGGCTACACCTTC
TRBJ1-2 TRBV3-1 - many CASSQGYRKEAFEGGYTF TGTGCCAGCAGCCAAGGGTACAGGAAAGAAGCATTTGAAGGCGGCTACACCTTC
TRBJ2-3 TRBV20-1 TRBD2 few CSAVTSGGPDTQYF TGCAGTGCTGTTACTAGCGGGGGCCCAGATACGCAGTATTTT
TRBJ1-1 TRBV12-3/TRBV12-4 - many CASSQGRGAEAFF TGTGCCAGCAGTCAGGGACGGGGCGCTGAAGCTTTCTTT